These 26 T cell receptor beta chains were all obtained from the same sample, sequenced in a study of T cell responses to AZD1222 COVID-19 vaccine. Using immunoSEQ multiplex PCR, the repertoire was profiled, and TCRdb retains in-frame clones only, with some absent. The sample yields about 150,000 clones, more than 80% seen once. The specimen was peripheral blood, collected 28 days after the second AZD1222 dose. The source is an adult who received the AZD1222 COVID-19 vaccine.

The CDR3 sequence: CASSRLSHEQYF. The CDR3 DNA reads TGTGCCAGCAGCCGACTTTCCCACGAGCAGTACTTC. V gene TRBV5-6 combines with J gene TRBJ2-7; D is unclear. The CDR3 is made up of 12 amino acids. Deletions cut 4 bases from V and 5 bases from J, with 10 bases between. Germline V gene data show CDR1 as SGHDT and CDR2 as YYEEEE.

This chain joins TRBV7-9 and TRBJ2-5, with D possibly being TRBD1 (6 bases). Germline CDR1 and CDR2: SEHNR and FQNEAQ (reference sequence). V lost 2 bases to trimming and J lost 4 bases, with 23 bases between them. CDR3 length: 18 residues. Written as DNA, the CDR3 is TGTGCCAGCAGCTTATCGGGGACACAGGGACGGCGGGCAGAGACCCAGTACTTC. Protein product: CASSLSGTQGRRAETQYF.

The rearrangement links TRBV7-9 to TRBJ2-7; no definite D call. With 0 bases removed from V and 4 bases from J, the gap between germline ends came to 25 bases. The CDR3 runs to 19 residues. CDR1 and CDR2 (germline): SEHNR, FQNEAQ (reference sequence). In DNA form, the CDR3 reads TGTGCCAGCAGCTTAGCCATCCTAGTTCTGGCGGAGAAGGGATACGAGCAGTACTTC. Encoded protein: CASSLAILVLAEKGYEQYF.

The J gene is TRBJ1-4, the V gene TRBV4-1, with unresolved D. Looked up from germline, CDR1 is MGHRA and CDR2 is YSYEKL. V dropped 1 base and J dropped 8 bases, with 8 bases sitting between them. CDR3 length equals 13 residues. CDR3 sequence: CASSQGEEEKLFF. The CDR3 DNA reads TGCGCCAGCAGCCAAGGGGAGGAGGAAAAACTGTTTTTT.

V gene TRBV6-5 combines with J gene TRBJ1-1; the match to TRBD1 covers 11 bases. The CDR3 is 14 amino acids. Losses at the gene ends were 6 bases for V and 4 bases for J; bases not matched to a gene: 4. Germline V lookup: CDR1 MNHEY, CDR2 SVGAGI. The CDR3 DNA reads TGTGCCAGCAGCACCGGGACAGGGGGCACTGAAGCTTTCTTT. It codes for CASSTGTGGTEAFF.

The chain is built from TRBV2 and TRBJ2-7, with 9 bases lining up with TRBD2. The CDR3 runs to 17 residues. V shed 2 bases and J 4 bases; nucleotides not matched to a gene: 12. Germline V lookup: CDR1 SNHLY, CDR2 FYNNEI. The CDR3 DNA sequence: TGTGCCAGCAGTGAACCGCAATTAGCGGGAGAAGTATACGAGCAGTACTTC. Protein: CASSEPQLAGEVYEQYF.

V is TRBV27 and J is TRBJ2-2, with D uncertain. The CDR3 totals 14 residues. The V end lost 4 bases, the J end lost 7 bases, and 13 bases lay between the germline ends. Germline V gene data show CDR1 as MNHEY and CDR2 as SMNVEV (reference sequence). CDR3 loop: CASSSGLIVGELFF. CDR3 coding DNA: TGTGCCAGCAGTTCTGGCCTGATCGTCGGGGAGCTGTTTTTT.

Here the CDR3 reads CASSLRGGHTEAFF. The CDR3 coding sequence is TGTGCCAGCAGTTTAAGGGGGGGCCACACTGAAGCTTTCTTT. The rearrangement uses TRBV27 and TRBJ1-1; D is perhaps TRBD1 (6 bases). This CDR3 has 14 residues. V shed 2 bases and J shed 3 bases, with 10 bases lying between them. The V gene's germline CDR1 is MNHEY and CDR2 SMNVEV (reference sequence).

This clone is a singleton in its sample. The CDR3 DNA is TGTGCCAGCGGACACATCATGAACACTGAAGCTTTCTTT. It translates to CASGHIMNTEAFF. The chain joins TRBV28 to TRBJ1-1; D may be TRBD1 (5 bases). From germline, CDR1 is MDHEN and CDR2 SYDVKM. The CDR3 spans 13 residues. V lost 8 bases to trimming and J lost 0 bases, with 10 bases between them.

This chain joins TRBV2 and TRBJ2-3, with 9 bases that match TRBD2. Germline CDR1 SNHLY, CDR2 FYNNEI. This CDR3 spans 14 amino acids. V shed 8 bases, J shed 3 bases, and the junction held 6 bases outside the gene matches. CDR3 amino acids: CASPPSGRTDTQYF. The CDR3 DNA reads TGTGCCAGCCCCCCGAGCGGGAGGACAGATACGCAGTATTTT.

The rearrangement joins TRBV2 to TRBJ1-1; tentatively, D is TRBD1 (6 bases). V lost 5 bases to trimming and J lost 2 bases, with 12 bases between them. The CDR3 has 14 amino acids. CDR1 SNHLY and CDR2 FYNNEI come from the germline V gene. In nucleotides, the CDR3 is TGTGCCAGCAGTCCGGACGGGGGCAACACTGAAGCTTTCTTT. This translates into CASSPDGGNTEAFF.

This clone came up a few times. The CDR3 loop is CASSFGTSYEQYF. CDR3 nucleotides: TGTGCCAGCAGTTTTGGGACCTCCTACGAGCAGTACTTC. V usage is TRBV27 and J usage is TRBJ2-7; D may match TRBD1 or TRBD2 (5 bases each). Germline V gives CDR1 MNHEY, CDR2 SMNVEV (reference sequence). Trimming shortened V by 3 bases and J by 0 bases, and 6 bases separated the two germline ends. CDR3 length: 13 residues.

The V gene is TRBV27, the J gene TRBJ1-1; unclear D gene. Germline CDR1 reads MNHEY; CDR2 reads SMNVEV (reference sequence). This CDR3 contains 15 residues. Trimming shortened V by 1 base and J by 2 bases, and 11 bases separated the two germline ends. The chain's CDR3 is CASSLLGLGNTEAFF. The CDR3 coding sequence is TGTGCCAGCAGTTTATTGGGGTTGGGTAACACTGAAGCTTTCTTT.

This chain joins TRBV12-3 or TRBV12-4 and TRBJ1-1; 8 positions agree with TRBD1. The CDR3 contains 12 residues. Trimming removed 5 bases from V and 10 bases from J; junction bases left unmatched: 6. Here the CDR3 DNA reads TGTGCCAGCAGTCAGGGGGCGGGGGTAGCTTTCTTT. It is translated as CASSQGAGVAFF.

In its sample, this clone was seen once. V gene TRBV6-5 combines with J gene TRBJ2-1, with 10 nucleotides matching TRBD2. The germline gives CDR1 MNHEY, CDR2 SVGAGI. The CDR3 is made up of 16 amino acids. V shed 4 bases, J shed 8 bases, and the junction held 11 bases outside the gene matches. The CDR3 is CASSSLAGVGGDEQFF. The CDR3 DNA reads TGTGCCAGCAGTTCCCTAGCGGGAGTGGGCGGGGATGAGCAGTTCTTC.

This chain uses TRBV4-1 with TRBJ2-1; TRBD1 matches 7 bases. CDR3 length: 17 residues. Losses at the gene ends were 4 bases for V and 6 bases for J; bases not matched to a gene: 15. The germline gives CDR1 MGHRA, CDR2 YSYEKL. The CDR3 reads CASSLRRGGNWGNEQFF. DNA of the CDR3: TGCGCCAGCAGCCTCCGACGAGGGGGCAACTGGGGCAATGAGCAGTTCTTC.

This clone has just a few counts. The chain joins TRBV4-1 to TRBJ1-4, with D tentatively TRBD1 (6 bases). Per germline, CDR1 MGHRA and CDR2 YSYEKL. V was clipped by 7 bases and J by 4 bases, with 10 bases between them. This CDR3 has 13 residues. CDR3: CASTGALNEKLFF. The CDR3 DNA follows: TGCGCCAGCACAGGGGCGCTTAATGAAAAACTGTTTTTT.

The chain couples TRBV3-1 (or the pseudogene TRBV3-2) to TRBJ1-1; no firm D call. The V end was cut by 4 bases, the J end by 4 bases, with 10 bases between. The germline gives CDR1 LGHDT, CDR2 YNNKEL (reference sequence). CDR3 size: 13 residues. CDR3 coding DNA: TGTGCCAGCAGCCGCGACCCATCCACTGAAGCTTTCTTT. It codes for CASSRDPSTEAFF.

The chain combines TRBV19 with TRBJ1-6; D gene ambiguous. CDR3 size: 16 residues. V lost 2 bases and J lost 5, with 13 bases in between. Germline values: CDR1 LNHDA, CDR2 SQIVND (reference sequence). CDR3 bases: TGTGCCAGTAGTATAACCCCGACGGGAGATAATTCACCCCTCCACTTT. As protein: CASSITPTGDNSPLHF.

The DNA of the CDR3 is TGTGCCAGCAGTTTATCTCCGGACAGTAGCAATCAGCCCCAGCATTTT. This encodes CASSLSPDSSNQPQHF. The genes are TRBV27 and TRBJ1-5, with a tentative D call TRBD1 (6 bases). This CDR3 spans 16 amino acids. Germline CDR1 reads MNHEY; CDR2 reads SMNVEV (reference sequence). V lost 0 bases and J lost 0, with 9 bases in between.

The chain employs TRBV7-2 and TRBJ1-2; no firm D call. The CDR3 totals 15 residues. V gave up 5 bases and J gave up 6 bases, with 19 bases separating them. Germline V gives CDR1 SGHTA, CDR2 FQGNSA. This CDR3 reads CASSRRGVGVDGYTF. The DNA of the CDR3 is TGTGCCAGCAGCCGCCGCGGGGTTGGGGTTGATGGCTACACCTTC.

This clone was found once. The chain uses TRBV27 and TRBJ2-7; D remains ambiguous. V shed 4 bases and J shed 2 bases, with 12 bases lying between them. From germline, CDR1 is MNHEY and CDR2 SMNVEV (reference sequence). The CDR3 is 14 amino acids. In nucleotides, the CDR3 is TGTGCCAGCAGTTCTGAACCATACCCCTACGAGCAGTACTTC. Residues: CASSSEPYPYEQYF.

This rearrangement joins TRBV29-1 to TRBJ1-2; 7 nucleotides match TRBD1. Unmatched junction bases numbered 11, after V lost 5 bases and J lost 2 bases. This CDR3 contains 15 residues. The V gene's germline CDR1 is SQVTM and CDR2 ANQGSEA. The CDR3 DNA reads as TGCAGCGTTCTACTCCGGGACAGCTACAACTATGGCTACACCTTC. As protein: CSVLLRDSYNYGYTF.

In DNA form, the CDR3 reads TGTGCCAGCACCGCCGGACAGGGTTATCAGCCCCAGCATTTT. Translating it yields CASTAGQGYQPQHF. This chain uses TRBV2 with TRBJ1-5; 8 nucleotides line up with TRBD1. CDR3 length: 14 amino acids. Trimming cost V 7 bases and J 5 bases; bases outside gene matches: 7. CDR1 SNHLY and CDR2 FYNNEI come from the germline V gene. The variable domain in full, completed from reference TRBV2 and TRBJ1-5, reads EPEVTQTPSHQVTQMGQEVILRCVPISNHLYFYWYRQILGQKVEFLVSFYNNEISEKSEIFDDQFSVERPDGSNFTLKIRSTKLEDSAMYFCASTAGQGYQPQHFGDGTRLSIL.

In DNA form, the CDR3 reads TGTGCCATCAGTGAGTCTAGGGCAGGGGGAGATCAGCCCCAGCATTTT. The encoded protein is CAISESRAGGDQPQHF. The chain recombines TRBV10-3 with TRBJ1-5, with 7 bases matching TRBD1. The CDR3 spans 16 residues. CDR1 ENHRY and CDR2 SYGVKD come from the germline V gene. V lost 0 bases to trimming and J lost 5 bases; unmatched junction nucleotides: 7.

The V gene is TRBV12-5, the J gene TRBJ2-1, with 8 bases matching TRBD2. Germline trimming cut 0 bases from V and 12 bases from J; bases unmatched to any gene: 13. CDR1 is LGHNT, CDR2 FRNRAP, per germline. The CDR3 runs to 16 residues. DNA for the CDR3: TGTGCTAGTGGTTTGGTAATCGACCGGCTAGCGGGTCGGCAGTTCTTC. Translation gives CASGLVIDRLAGRQFF.